This T cell receptor (beta chain) was found in a study of coeliac disease. Per the germline V gene, CDR1 is SGHNT and CDR2 is YYREEE (reference sequence). The CDR3 runs to 15 residues. V lost 4 bases and J lost 6; bases outside the gene matches: 6. Assay: immunoSEQ multiplex PCR; the TCRdb copy retains only in-frame clones and omits some. Seen here are some 5,000 clones, 62% observed once, and the top ten hold about 11%. Input material: lamina propria lymphocytes from the gut. The TCR sequence derives from a woman in her seventies with celiac disease. V is TRBV5-4 and J is TRBJ2-1; TRBD2 matches 11 bases. CDR3 sequence: CASSTRLAGFNEQFF. The DNA of the CDR3 is TGTGCCAGCAGCACCCGACTAGCGGGGTTCAATGAGCAGTTCTTC.